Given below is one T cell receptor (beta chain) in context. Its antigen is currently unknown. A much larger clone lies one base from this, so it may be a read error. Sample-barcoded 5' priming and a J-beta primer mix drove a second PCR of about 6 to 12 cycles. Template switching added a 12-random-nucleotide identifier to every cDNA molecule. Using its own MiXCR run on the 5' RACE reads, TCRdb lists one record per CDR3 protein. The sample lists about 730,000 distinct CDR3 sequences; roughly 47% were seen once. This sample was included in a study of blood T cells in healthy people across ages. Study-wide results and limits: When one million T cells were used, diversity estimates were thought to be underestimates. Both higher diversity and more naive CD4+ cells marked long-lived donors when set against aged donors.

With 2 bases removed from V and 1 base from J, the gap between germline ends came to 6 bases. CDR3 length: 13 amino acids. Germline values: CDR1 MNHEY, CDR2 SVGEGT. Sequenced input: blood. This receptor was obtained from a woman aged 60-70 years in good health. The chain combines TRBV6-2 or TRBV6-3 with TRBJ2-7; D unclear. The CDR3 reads CASSYVTSYEQYF. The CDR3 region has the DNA TGTGCCAGCAGTTACGTGACATCCTACGAGCAGTACTTC.